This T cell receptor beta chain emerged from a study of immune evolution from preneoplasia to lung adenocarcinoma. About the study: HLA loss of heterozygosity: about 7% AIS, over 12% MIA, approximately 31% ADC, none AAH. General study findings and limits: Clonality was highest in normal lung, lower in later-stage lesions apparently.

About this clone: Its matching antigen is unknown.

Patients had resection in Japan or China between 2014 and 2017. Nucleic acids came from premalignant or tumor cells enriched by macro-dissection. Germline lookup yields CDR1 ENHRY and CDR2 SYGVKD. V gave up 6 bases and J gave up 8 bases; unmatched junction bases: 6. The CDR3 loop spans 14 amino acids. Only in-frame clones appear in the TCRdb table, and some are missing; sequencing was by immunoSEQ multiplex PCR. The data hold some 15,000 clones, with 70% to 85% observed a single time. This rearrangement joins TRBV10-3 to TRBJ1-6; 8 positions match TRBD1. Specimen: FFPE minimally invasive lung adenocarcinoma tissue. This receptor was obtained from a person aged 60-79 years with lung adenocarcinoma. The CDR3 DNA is TGTGCCATCAGCGACAGGGGATCCGATTCACCCCTCCACTTT. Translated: CAISDRGSDSPLHF.